What follows are 14 T cell receptor beta chains derived from one specimen sequenced in a study of T cell repertoires in cytomegalovirus infection. TCRdb reprocessed the reads via MiXCR and lists one record per CDR3 protein. This sample has roughly 150,000 distinct CDR3 sequences, with about a quarter found just once. The sample comprised PBMCs. These receptors were collected from a human donor in good health (CMV status not recorded). Some clones in this sample may be carry-over from other donors' samples.

V is TRBV29-1 and J is TRBJ1-1; unclear D gene. V lost 3 bases and J lost 1, with 3 bases in between. The CDR3 has 11 residues. CDR1 is SQVTM and CDR2 is ANQGSEA in the germline V gene. DNA for the CDR3: TGCAGCGTTGACGGGAACACTGAAGCTTTCTTT. Amino acid sequence: CSVDGNTEAFF.

To note about this clonotype: A junction boundary mismatches the germline segment, possibly from a read error. The chain combines TRBV6-6 with TRBJ1-4, with D possibly matching TRBD1 (5 bases). CDR3 length equals 14 residues. CDR1 and CDR2 (germline): MNHNY, SVGAGI (reference sequence). For the CDR3, the DNA is TGTACCAGCAGCCCCCGAGGGGCTAATGAAAAACTGTTTTTT. Residues: CTSSPRGANEKLFF.

This clonotype has at least ten counts. This CDR3 is CASKALTAGLNTEAFF. CDR3 coding DNA: TGTGCCAGTAAGGCCCTCACGGCAGGGTTGAACACTGAAGCTTTCTTT. The chain combines TRBV19 with TRBJ1-1; D might be TRBD1 (5 bases). The CDR3 sequence is 16 residues long. Germline V gives CDR1 LNHDA, CDR2 SQIVND (reference sequence). V was shortened by 7 bases and J by 0 bases, with 18 bases between the two germline ends.

V usage is TRBV6-2 or TRBV6-3 and J usage is TRBJ2-1; 8 bases match TRBD1. The J segment lost 1 base and the V segment lost 5 bases, leaving 4 bases of the junction unmatched. This CDR3 is 15 amino acids long. The germline gives CDR1 MNHEY, CDR2 SVGEGT. The CDR3 sequence is CASSGDRMSYNEQFF. The CDR3 DNA sequence: TGTGCCAGCAGTGGGGACAGGATGTCCTACAATGAGCAGTTCTTC.

V gene TRBV29-1 combines with J gene TRBJ1-2, with D perhaps matching TRBD1 (6 bases). This CDR3 contains 11 residues. V lost 6 bases and J lost 7, with 12 bases in between. Germline CDR1 and CDR2: SQVTM and ANQGSEA. The CDR3 region is CSVDQGGGYTF. As DNA, the CDR3 is TGCAGCGTCGACCAAGGGGGTGGCTACACCTTC.

The chain links TRBV7-6 to TRBJ1-1; no clear D gene. V lost 5 bases to trimming and J lost 1 base, with 17 bases between them. This CDR3 has 16 residues. Germline CDR1 reads SGHVS; CDR2 reads FNYEAQ. The CDR3 DNA sequence: TGTGCCAGCAGCCGATCGGCATCTCGACGGAACACTGAAGCTTTCTTT. Its protein product is CASSRSASRRNTEAFF.

V is TRBV12-3 or TRBV12-4 and J is TRBJ2-2; D is unresolved. The length of the CDR3 is 13 residues. V was shortened by 5 bases and J by 4 bases, with 8 bases between the two germline ends. Written as DNA, the CDR3 is TGTGCCAGCAGTCTACAGAGCACCGGGGAGCTGTTTTTT. This gives the protein CASSLQSTGELFF.

The chain employs TRBV20-1 and TRBJ2-6; D not certain. Germline lookup yields CDR1 DFQATT and CDR2 SNEGSKA (reference sequence). This CDR3 region has 14 residues. V lost 1 base to trimming and J lost 2 bases, with 6 bases between them. Written as DNA, the CDR3 is TGCAGTGCTAGAGTGGACGCTGGGGCCAACGTCCTGACTTTC. Amino acid sequence: CSARVDAGANVLTF.

This clonotype has ten or more counts. The rearrangement uses TRBV7-2 and TRBJ1-2; 11 bases align to TRBD1. Per the germline V gene, CDR1 is SGHTA and CDR2 is FQGNSA. V lost 5 bases and J lost 8; bases outside the gene matches: 10. The CDR3 has 15 amino acids. The CDR3 here is CASSPQVDRGQGYTF. The CDR3 DNA sequence: TGTGCCAGCAGCCCGCAGGTGGACAGGGGGCAGGGCTACACCTTC.

The chain uses TRBV5-1 and TRBJ2-5; 7 bases fit TRBD1. Germline V CDR1 and CDR2: SGHRS, YFSETQ. The CDR3 is 15 residues long. V trimming: 1 base; J trimming: 5 bases; junction bases outside the gene matches: 8. The DNA for the CDR3 is TGCGCCAGCAGCTTGCCCGGACAGGAGATGGAGACCCAGTACTTC. Its translation is CASSLPGQEMETQYF.

This clonotype occurred a few times. The chain carries TRBV19 and TRBJ2-1; D tentatively fits TRBD1 or TRBD2 (5 bases each). This CDR3 is 16 amino acids long. Trimming stripped 3 bases from V and 4 bases from J, with 16 bases between. From germline, CDR1 is LNHDA and CDR2 SQIVND (reference sequence). In DNA form, the CDR3 reads TGTGCCAGTAGTATGACCGGGACCATAACATACAATGAGCAGTTCTTC. Protein product: CASSMTGTITYNEQFF.

The chain uses TRBV19 and TRBJ1-4; D not certain. Germline CDR1 and CDR2: LNHDA and SQIVND (reference sequence). V was trimmed by 7 bases and J by 0 bases, leaving 15 bases between them. This CDR3 has 16 amino acids. Written as DNA, the CDR3 is TGTGCCAGTAACCCGACCCGCGAGGCAACTAATGAAAAACTGTTTTTT. This codes for CASNPTREATNEKLFF. Full variable domain (rest looked up from reference TRBV19 and TRBJ1-4): DGGITQSPKYLFRKEGQNVTLSCEQNLNHDAMYWYRQDPGQGLRLIYYSQIVNDFQKGDIAEGYSVSREKKESFPLTVTSAQKNPTAFYLCASNPTREATNEKLFFGSGTQLSVL.

This clonotype was counted only a few times. V is TRBV19 and J is TRBJ1-1, with unresolved D. Germline V CDR1 and CDR2: LNHDA, SQIVND (reference sequence). Trimming left V 6 bases short and J 6 bases short, with 14 bases between. The CDR3 consists of 13 residues. CDR3 amino acids: CASRKDAWAEAFF. The CDR3 DNA sequence: TGTGCCAGTAGGAAGGACGCGTGGGCTGAAGCTTTCTTT.

This clonotype has a handful of counts. The chain employs TRBV19 and TRBJ1-2, with a tentative D call TRBD1 (5 bases). The CDR3 has 15 amino acids. The V gene lost 0 bases and the J gene lost 4 bases, with 12 bases spanning the gap. Germline CDR1 is LNHDA and CDR2 is SQIVND (reference sequence). Written as DNA, the CDR3 is TGTGCCAGTAGTATAGATTACCGCGGGACCTATGGCTACACCTTC. This translates into CASSIDYRGTYGYTF.